This T cell receptor (beta chain) was captured by sequencing in a study of T cells in Graves' hyperthyroidism and ophthalmopathy. General study findings and limits: Ophthalmopathy, which appeared later, was predicted by the model a median 6.5 months before onset. Ophthalmopathy and stable hyperthyroidism were told apart by a 13 V-J model.

Uncontrolled infection, other autoimmune disease, pregnancy or lactation disqualified patients from enrolment. Amplification of TCR beta CDR3 regions used RNA as the template. The HTBI primer set was used in a first-round RT-PCR of the TCR CDR3. TCRdb re-derived calls from the multiplex PCR reads in MiXCR, one entry per CDR3 protein. In the table there are around 600,000 distinct CDR3 sequences, 45% of which are singletons. V was shortened by 6 bases and J by 3 bases, with 14 bases between the two germline ends. Germline loops: CDR1 DFQATT, CDR2 SNEGSKA (reference sequence). The CDR3 has 13 residues. This clonotype has only a few counts. Its cognate antigen is unknown.

This TCR was recovered from an adult man with Graves' disease, either hyperthyroidism or ophthalmopathy (not recorded which). The chain couples TRBV20-1 to TRBJ1-2; D remains ambiguous. The material sequenced was peripheral blood or thyroid tissue (not recorded which). The CDR3 nucleotides read TGCAGTGCCGAGACGAACCTAGACTATGGCTACACCTTC. It yields the protein CSAETNLDYGYTF.